These T cell receptor beta chains were read from a single sample in a study of cytomegalovirus exposure and HLA in healthy donors. Measured with immunoSEQ multiplex PCR; TCRdb has only the in-frame clones, and not every one. The sample shows more than 85,000 clones, around nine tenths of them seen only once. The sequencing sample was made of PBMCs. The receptors were sampled from a woman under 30 in good health and CMV-seronegative. CDR3s include the opening cysteine and the closing phenylalanine or tryptophan. The D gene is left open where the match is weak. Clone sizes are given selectively: once, few, many, or a class where the clone is expanded.

j_call: TRBJ2-5; clone_size: -; d_call: TRBD2; v_call: TRBV4-1; cdr3_aa: CASSRTSGERLETQYF; cdr3_nt: TGCGCCAGCAGCCGGACTAGCGGGGAACGGTTAGAGACCCAGTACTTC
j_call: TRBJ1-4; clone_size: once; d_call: TRBD1; v_call: TRBV18; cdr3_aa: CASSPKDRAEKLFF; cdr3_nt: TGTGCCAGCTCACCAAAGGACAGGGCTGAAAAACTGTTTTTT
j_call: TRBJ1-2; clone_size: once; d_call: -; v_call: TRBV14; cdr3_aa: CASSRTPQGFGYTF; cdr3_nt: TGTGCCAGCAGCCGGACACCGCAGGGCTTCGGCTACACCTTC
j_call: TRBJ2-1; clone_size: -; d_call: TRBD2; v_call: TRBV27; cdr3_aa: CASSPPPGLATNEQFF; cdr3_nt: TGTGCCAGCAGTCCACCCCCGGGACTAGCAACTAATGAGCAGTTCTTC
j_call: TRBJ2-7; clone_size: -; d_call: TRBD1; v_call: TRBV18; cdr3_aa: CASSYPRDRAEQYF; cdr3_nt: TGTGCCAGCTCATACCCTCGGGACAGGGCCGAGCAGTACTTC
j_call: TRBJ1-1; clone_size: -; d_call: TRBD1; v_call: TRBV9; cdr3_aa: CASSVDGQGTEAFF; cdr3_nt: TGTGCCAGCAGCGTAGACGGACAGGGCACTGAAGCTTTCTTT
j_call: TRBJ2-7; clone_size: -; d_call: -; v_call: TRBV6-6; cdr3_aa: CASSYAGGYEQYF; cdr3_nt: TGTGCCAGCAGTTACGCAGGAGGCTACGAGCAGTACTTC
j_call: TRBJ2-7; clone_size: -; d_call: TRBD2; v_call: TRBV7-9; cdr3_aa: CASSFSSGGFSSYEQYF; cdr3_nt: TGTGCCAGCAGCTTCTCTAGCGGGGGGTTTAGCTCCTACGAGCAGTACTTC
j_call: TRBJ2-3; clone_size: -; d_call: TRBD2; v_call: TRBV4-2; cdr3_aa: CASSTSGGSTDTQYF; cdr3_nt: TGTGCCAGCAGCACGAGCGGGGGAAGCACAGATACGCAGTATTTT
j_call: TRBJ1-1; clone_size: once; d_call: TRBD1; v_call: TRBV11-2; cdr3_aa: CASSLIPDRAAFF; cdr3_nt: TGTGCCAGCAGCTTAATTCCGGACAGGGCGGCTTTCTTT
j_call: TRBJ2-6; clone_size: -; d_call: -; v_call: TRBV15; cdr3_aa: CATSGWGANVLTF; cdr3_nt: TGTGCCACCTCGGGGTGGGGGGCCAACGTCCTGACTTTC
j_call: TRBJ2-2; clone_size: -; d_call: -; v_call: TRBV7-9; cdr3_aa: CASNGYLDTGELFF; cdr3_nt: TGTGCCAGCAACGGTTACCTCGACACCGGGGAGCTGTTTTTT
j_call: TRBJ2-5; clone_size: -; d_call: -; v_call: TRBV7-8; cdr3_aa: CASSLGLETQYF; cdr3_nt: TGTGCCAGCAGCTTAGGTCTAGAGACCCAGTACTTC
j_call: TRBJ2-3; clone_size: -; d_call: -; v_call: TRBV5-1; cdr3_aa: CASSLFSRTSTDTQYF; cdr3_nt: TGCGCCAGCAGCTTGTTTTCCAGGACTAGCACAGATACGCAGTATTTT
j_call: TRBJ2-7; clone_size: -; d_call: -; v_call: TRBV20-1; cdr3_aa: CSAQGRYEQYF; cdr3_nt: TGCAGTGCCCAGGGTCGGTACGAGCAGTACTTC
j_call: TRBJ2-5; clone_size: -; d_call: TRBD2; v_call: TRBV7-9; cdr3_aa: CASNLREVQETQYF; cdr3_nt: TGTGCCAGCAACCTCCGGGAGGTTCAAGAGACCCAGTACTTC
j_call: TRBJ2-2; clone_size: -; d_call: TRBD1; v_call: TRBV5-4; cdr3_aa: CASRPATGTGGTGELFF; cdr3_nt: TGTGCCAGCAGGCCCGCCACCGGGACAGGGGGCACCGGGGAGCTGTTTTTT
j_call: TRBJ2-6; clone_size: -; d_call: -; v_call: TRBV30; cdr3_aa: CAWGRSSGANVLTF; cdr3_nt: TGTGCCTGGGGGCGTTCCTCTGGGGCCAACGTCCTGACTTTC
j_call: TRBJ2-7; clone_size: -; d_call: TRBD1; v_call: TRBV19; cdr3_aa: CASSHGQGSYEQYF; cdr3_nt: TGTGCCAGTAGTCACGGACAGGGCTCCTACGAGCAGTACTTC
j_call: TRBJ2-7; clone_size: once; d_call: -; v_call: TRBV5-5; cdr3_aa: CASSFDAPRAYEQYF; cdr3_nt: TGTGCCAGCAGCTTCGACGCCCCCAGGGCCTACGAGCAGTACTTC
j_call: TRBJ2-6; clone_size: -; d_call: TRBD1; v_call: TRBV4-1; cdr3_aa: CASSQARDSSAGANVLTF; cdr3_nt: TGCGCCAGCAGCCAAGCCCGGGACAGTTCGGCTGGGGCCAACGTCCTGACTTTC
j_call: TRBJ2-7; clone_size: -; d_call: -; v_call: TRBV28; cdr3_aa: CASNREGRLDEQYF; cdr3_nt: TGTGCCAGCAACCGAGAGGGCAGGTTGGACGAGCAGTACTTC
j_call: TRBJ2-1; clone_size: -; d_call: TRBD2; v_call: TRBV5-1; cdr3_aa: CASSLSGGANEQFF; cdr3_nt: TGCGCCAGCAGCCTTAGCGGGGGGGCCAATGAGCAGTTCTTC
j_call: TRBJ2-7; clone_size: -; d_call: -; v_call: TRBV7-2; cdr3_aa: CASSFRQNQYEQYF; cdr3_nt: TGTGCCAGCAGCTTCCGACAGAATCAGTACGAGCAGTACTTC
j_call: TRBJ2-7; clone_size: -; d_call: TRBD2; v_call: TRBV28; cdr3_aa: CASSAARYRGGRVRSEQYF; cdr3_nt: TGTGCCAGCAGTGCCGCTCGTTATAGAGGTGGGAGGGTACGAAGCGAGCAGTACTTC
j_call: TRBJ2-1; clone_size: -; d_call: TRBD2; v_call: TRBV6-6; cdr3_aa: CASSLSSGNYNEQFF; cdr3_nt: TGTGCCAGCAGTCTCTCTAGCGGGAACTACAATGAGCAGTTCTTC
j_call: TRBJ2-3; clone_size: -; d_call: TRBD2; v_call: TRBV15; cdr3_aa: CATSRGGTSGWTDQYF; cdr3_nt: TGTGCCACCAGCAGAGGAGGGACTAGCGGGTGGACGGATCAGTATTTT
j_call: TRBJ2-7; clone_size: -; d_call: -; v_call: TRBV14; cdr3_aa: CASSQRPGGNEQYF; cdr3_nt: TGTGCCAGCAGCCAACGTCCAGGGGGGAACGAGCAGTACTTC
j_call: TRBJ1-5; clone_size: -; d_call: -; v_call: TRBV6-6; cdr3_aa: CASQALDSNQPQHF; cdr3_nt: TGTGCCAGCCAAGCATTAGATAGCAATCAGCCCCAGCATTTT
j_call: TRBJ1-5; clone_size: few; d_call: -; v_call: TRBV6-1; cdr3_aa: CASSVNSNQPQHF; cdr3_nt: TGTGCCAGCAGTGTTAATAGCAATCAGCCCCAGCATTTT
j_call: TRBJ2-1; clone_size: -; d_call: TRBD2; v_call: TRBV4-2; cdr3_aa: CASSHYSGSSYNEQFF; cdr3_nt: TGTGCCAGCAGCCATTATAGCGGGAGTTCCTACAATGAGCAGTTCTTC
j_call: TRBJ2-7; clone_size: once; d_call: TRBD1; v_call: TRBV29-1; cdr3_aa: CSVEDGTGNYEQYF; cdr3_nt: TGCAGCGTTGAAGATGGGACAGGTAATTACGAGCAGTACTTC
j_call: TRBJ2-5; clone_size: -; d_call: -; v_call: TRBV21-1; cdr3_aa: CASRTSGRAGETQYF; cdr3_nt: TGTGCCAGCAGGACTAGCGGGAGGGCCGGGGAGACCCAGTACTTC
j_call: TRBJ1-5; clone_size: once; d_call: TRBD1; v_call: TRBV11-2; cdr3_aa: CASSTGGNQPQHF; cdr3_nt: TGTGCCAGCTCGACAGGGGGCAATCAGCCCCAGCATTTT
j_call: TRBJ2-7; clone_size: -; d_call: TRBD2; v_call: TRBV11-2; cdr3_aa: CASGEGRTYEQYF; cdr3_nt: TGTGCCAGCGGGGAGGGGAGGACCTACGAGCAGTACTTC
j_call: TRBJ1-2; clone_size: -; d_call: TRBD1; v_call: TRBV28; cdr3_aa: CASTLQGYGYTF; cdr3_nt: TGTGCCAGCACCCTACAGGGGTATGGCTACACCTTC
j_call: TRBJ2-2; clone_size: few; d_call: -; v_call: TRBV5-1; cdr3_aa: CASSTGQLNTGELFF; cdr3_nt: TGCGCCAGCAGCACCGGACAGTTGAACACCGGGGAGCTGTTTTTT
j_call: TRBJ2-1; clone_size: -; d_call: -; v_call: TRBV6-5; cdr3_aa: CASSYGRAGVLFF; cdr3_nt: TGTGCCAGCAGTTACGGTCGGGCAGGGGTGCTGTTCTTC
j_call: TRBJ2-7; clone_size: -; d_call: -; v_call: TRBV4-1; cdr3_aa: CASSQDPPGGYEQYF; cdr3_nt: TGCGCCAGCAGCCAAGATCCCCCCGGGGGCTACGAGCAGTACTTC
j_call: TRBJ2-6; clone_size: -; d_call: TRBD2; v_call: TRBV9; cdr3_aa: CASSLPRGGSLSGANVLTF; cdr3_nt: TGTGCCAGCAGCCTCCCCCGGGGAGGGTCTTTATCTGGGGCCAACGTCCTGACTTTC
j_call: TRBJ2-3; clone_size: -; d_call: -; v_call: TRBV4-3; cdr3_aa: CASSQEWGLSTDTQYF; cdr3_nt: TGCGCCAGCAGCCAAGAATGGGGCCTTAGCACAGATACGCAGTATTTT
j_call: TRBJ1-6; clone_size: -; d_call: TRBD1; v_call: TRBV5-4; cdr3_aa: CASSLRQGDNSPLHF; cdr3_nt: TGTGCCAGCAGCTTGAGGCAGGGGGACAATTCACCCCTCCACTTT